This entry features one TCR beta chain sequence. Its antigen is currently unknown. These data are taken from a study of cytomegalovirus exposure and HLA in healthy donors. Study-level results: CMV antigen specificity of a few CMV-associated chains was confirmed in vitro. TCR beta V- and J-gene trimming, according to a later analysis, was linked to a missense DCLRE1C variant.

The V and J ends lost 4 bases and 5 bases respectively, with 9 bases between them. The CDR3 consists of 12 residues. Germline loops: CDR1 SGHRS, CDR2 YFSETQ. The PCR used 60 Vbeta and 13 Jbeta primers. Repertoires were generated with immunoSEQ multiplex PCR, while TCRdb's copy carries only in-frame clones and drops some. In the table there are around 180,000 clones, under 90% of which are singletons. The receptor was isolated from a young man in good health and CMV-seropositive. V and J are TRBV5-1 and TRBJ1-1; D is unclear. The sample consisted of PBMCs. Written as DNA, the CDR3 is TGCGCCAGCAGCGTGGACGGGACTGAAGCTTTCTTT. Its translation is CASSVDGTEAFF.